The 12 T cell receptor beta chains below all came from one sample that was sequenced in a study of T cell responses to AZD1222 COVID-19 vaccine. TCRdb's table, derived via immunoSEQ multiplex PCR, lists solely in-frame clones and lacks some. The sample contains around 140,000 clones, roughly nine tenths of which appear only once. This material consisted of peripheral blood, taken on day 0 of AZD1222 vaccination. The receptors derive from an adult in good health.

The genes are TRBV7-8 and TRBJ2-7; 8 bases are a match to TRBD1. Germline loops: CDR1 SGHVS, CDR2 FQNEAQ. The CDR3 totals 14 residues. V was clipped by 0 bases and J by 3 bases; unmatched bases: 1. CDR3 DNA: TGTGCCAGCAGCTTAGCAGGGACAGGCTACGAGCAGTACTTC. Amino acid sequence: CASSLAGTGYEQYF.

V is TRBV27 and J is TRBJ2-1; D is unclear. Germline CDR1 reads MNHEY; CDR2 reads SMNVEV (reference sequence). There are 14 residues in the CDR3. Trimming took 3 bases from V and 0 from J, leaving 6 bases between them. The CDR3 DNA sequence: TGTGCCAGCAGTTTGTATAGCTCCTACAATGAGCAGTTCTTC. Amino acid sequence: CASSLYSSYNEQFF.

In its sample, this clone was seen once. The chain couples TRBV27 to TRBJ2-3; perhaps TRBD2 as D (6 bases). The CDR3 spans 13 residues. The V gene's germline CDR1 is MNHEY and CDR2 SMNVEV (reference sequence). The V gene lost 5 bases and the J gene lost 6 bases, with 12 bases spanning the gap. In nucleotides, the CDR3 is TGTGCCAGCAGTAAGGACTACCCCGATACGCAGTATTTT. It encodes CASSKDYPDTQYF.

The chain is built from TRBV6-5 and TRBJ1-2; a possible D gene is TRBD1 (5 bases). The CDR3 has 14 amino acids. Deletions cut 0 bases from V and 10 bases from J, with 15 bases between. The germline V gene has CDR1 MNHEY and CDR2 SVGAGI. The CDR3, as DNA: TGTGCCAGCAGTTACTCAGCGGGGACTGGGTACTACACCTTC. Its protein product is CASSYSAGTGYYTF.

This clone was counted between two and nine times. The gene calls are TRBV9 and TRBJ2-7; 9 nucleotides align to TRBD1. Germline loops: CDR1 SGDLS, CDR2 YYNGEE. This CDR3 has 16 residues. Trimming removed 2 bases from V and 2 bases from J; junction bases left unmatched: 8. The CDR3 coding sequence is TGTGCCAGCAGCGTTTCCGGGACAGGGAACCCCTACGAGCAGTACTTC. Residues: CASSVSGTGNPYEQYF.

The rearrangement links TRBV5-1 to TRBJ2-7, with TRBD2 identical over 7 bases. Germline assignment: CDR1 SGHRS and CDR2 YFSETQ. V gave up 1 base and J gave up 4 bases; unmatched junction bases: 11. This CDR3 is built from 16 residues. The CDR3 DNA reads as TGCGCCAGCAGCTTGATTGGCGGGAGAGGAGTATACGAGCAGTACTTC. Translating gives CASSLIGGRGVYEQYF. The complete variable domain, with remaining parts taken from reference TRBV5-1 and TRBJ2-7, reads KAGVTQTPRYLIKTRGQQVTLSCSPISGHRSVSWYQQTPGQGLQFLFEYFSETQRNKGNFPGRFSGRQFSNSRSEMNVSTLELGDSALYLCASSLIGGRGVYEQYFGPGTRLTVT.

This chain joins TRBV2 and TRBJ1-6; D remains ambiguous. V was trimmed by 3 bases and J by 8 bases, leaving 5 bases between them. From germline, CDR1 is SNHLY and CDR2 FYNNEI. CDR3 length: 12 amino acids. The chain's CDR3 is CASSDGDSPLHF. The CDR3 DNA is TGTGCCAGCAGTGACGGGGATTCACCCCTCCACTTT.

This clone was detected only a few times. This chain connects TRBV28 to TRBJ2-5, with a possible D match to TRBD2 (6 bases). Germline V CDR1 and CDR2: MDHEN, SYDVKM. V gave up 4 bases and J gave up 1 base, with 22 bases separating them. This CDR3 region has 18 residues. Written as DNA, the CDR3 is TGTGCCAGCAGTTGGGTGGCTCGGGGGAAGACCCTCCAAGAGACCCAGTACTTC. It codes for CASSWVARGKTLQETQYF.

The V call is TRBV6-2 or TRBV6-3, the J call TRBJ2-7; D not resolved. This CDR3 has 15 amino acids. Germline CDR1 is MNHEY and CDR2 is SVGEGT. The V gene lost 6 bases and the J gene lost 2 bases, with 17 bases spanning the gap. This CDR3 is CASSRNNPPAYEQYF. DNA of the CDR3: TGTGCCAGCAGCCGGAATAACCCACCTGCCTACGAGCAGTACTTC.

V usage is TRBV27 and J usage is TRBJ2-3; possible D gene TRBD2, 5 bases. The CDR3 runs to 17 residues. The germline V gene encodes CDR1 MNHEY and CDR2 SMNVEV (reference sequence). V dropped 4 bases and J dropped 1 base, with 18 bases sitting between them. DNA for the CDR3: TGTGCCAGCAGTTCCATTCTACTAGGGAAGGGCACAGATACGCAGTATTTT. It codes for CASSSILLGKGTDTQYF.

A single count supports this clone. V is TRBV6-5 and J is TRBJ2-7; no clear D. CDR1 MNHEY and CDR2 SVGAGI come from the germline V gene. Between the trimmed V and J ends, which lost 2 bases and 6 bases, there was a span of 14 bases. This CDR3 contains 14 residues. CDR3 protein: CASSYLGRLTEQYF. DNA of the CDR3: TGTGCCAGCAGTTACCTGGGTCGTTTGACCGAGCAGTACTTC.

This clone was detected only once. The rearrangement uses TRBV21-1 and TRBJ2-7; TRBD1, the table's D call, was not compared with the DNA. TRBV21-1 constitutes a pseudogene. The CDR3 spans 15 residues. The CDR3 sequence is CASSKALRTVNEQYF. The CDR3 DNA sequence: TGTGCCAGCAGCAAAGCGCTTCGGACAGTCAACGAGCAGTACTTC.